This TCR beta chain was captured by sequencing in a study of blood T cell repertoires in COVID-19. The data were produced by immunoSEQ multiplex PCR, yet TCRdb's version contains in-frame clones alone and is incomplete. This table has some 350,000 clones, over 80% appearing once. This clone was recorded a few times. Germline lookup yields CDR1 LGHNA and CDR2 YNFKEQ. The CDR3 runs 17 residues. Germline trimming cut 0 bases from V and 6 bases from J; bases unmatched to any gene: 13. The chain links TRBV4-2 to TRBJ2-7; 8 bases are a match to TRBD2. The sequencing input was peripheral blood. The sequence came from a woman aged 45-65 years with COVID-19, enrolled during active disease. DNA for the CDR3: TGTGCCAGCAGCCAAGAAGGGCTAGCGGGTCGCACGTTCGAGCAGTACTTC. Translated: CASSQEGLAGRTFEQYF.